This TCR beta chain emerged from a study of T cells after yellow fever vaccination. TCRdb ran MiXCR on the 5' RACE reads and lists one entry per CDR3 protein. The sample carries roughly 160,000 distinct CDR3 sequences, about 7% recorded once. Per the germline V gene, CDR1 is MGHRA and CDR2 is YSYEKL. The ends were cut back, 0 bases at V and 9 bases at J, with 9 bases in the middle. CDR3 length: 13 amino acids. The starting material was CD4+ T cells sorted from PBMCs, obtained more than 4 days after the first yellow fever vaccination. The genes are TRBV4-1 and TRBJ1-5; the D is unclear. This receptor was taken from a young man who received the YFV17D yellow fever vaccine. CDR3 DNA: TGCGCCAGCAGCCAAGATACGCCTGGGCCCCAGCATTTT. It codes for CASSQDTPGPQHF.